The rows below give T cell receptor beta chains drawn from one sample of a study of siplizumab effects on memory and regulatory T cells. The antigens these receptors bind are not known. Profiling relied on immunoSEQ multiplex PCR, and the TCRdb table lists in-frame clones only, not all of them. The sample lists about 10,000 clones, almost 40% seen once, with roughly 8% in the top ten. The source material was CFSE-low (dividing) CD4+ T cells sorted from an allogeneic mixed lymphocyte reaction. The receptors shown here come from a human donor in good health; the cells came from an allogeneic mixed lymphocyte reaction. The CDR3 runs from the conserved cysteine through the conserved F or W. The order of the fields is clone size, D gene, V gene, J gene, CDR3 protein, CDR3 DNA. The D gene is left open where the match is weak. Clone size is not always given. Where it is, it says once, few, many or a class for expanded clones.

clone size: -; D gene: -; V gene: TRBV30; J gene: TRBJ2-3; CDR3 protein: CAWKRGEGLTTDTQYF; CDR3 DNA: TGTGCCTGGAAGAGGGGTGAGGGACTCACCACAGATACGCAGTATTTT
clone size: -; D gene: -; V gene: TRBV5-1; J gene: TRBJ1-6; CDR3 protein: CASSFLVAVSLHF; CDR3 DNA: TGCGCCAGCAGCTTTCTCGTTGCGGTTTCCCTCCACTTT
clone size: -; D gene: -; V gene: TRBV6-6; J gene: TRBJ1-5; CDR3 protein: CASSSTGGQPQHF; CDR3 DNA: TGTGCCAGCAGTTCAACAGGCGGCCAGCCCCAGCATTTT
clone size: -; D gene: -; V gene: TRBV2; J gene: TRBJ2-7; CDR3 protein: CASSPGTVKYEQYF; CDR3 DNA: TGTGCCAGCAGCCCCGGGACCGTGAAATACGAGCAGTACTTC
clone size: -; D gene: -; V gene: TRBV7-2; J gene: TRBJ2-7; CDR3 protein: CASSLPTQGGEQYF; CDR3 DNA: TGTGCCAGCAGCTTACCCACTCAGGGCGGCGAGCAGTACTTC
clone size: -; D gene: TRBD1; V gene: TRBV5-1; J gene: TRBJ1-3; CDR3 protein: CASSLTGDPGNTIYF; CDR3 DNA: TGCGCCAGCAGCTTAACAGGGGACCCTGGAAACACCATATATTTT
clone size: -; D gene: TRBD2; V gene: TRBV7-2; J gene: TRBJ2-2; CDR3 protein: CASSLAYAGGGELFF; CDR3 DNA: TGTGCCAGCAGCTTAGCGTATGCGGGAGGGGGGGAGCTGTTTTTT
clone size: medium-sized; D gene: -; V gene: TRBV30; J gene: TRBJ2-2; CDR3 protein: CAWRAGRNTGELFF; CDR3 DNA: TGTGCCTGGAGGGCAGGGAGGAACACCGGGGAGCTGTTTTTT
clone size: medium-sized; D gene: -; V gene: TRBV15; J gene: TRBJ2-2; CDR3 protein: CATSWRENTGELFF; CDR3 DNA: TGTGCCACCAGCTGGCGGGAGAACACCGGGGAGCTGTTTTTT
clone size: -; D gene: -; V gene: TRBV29-1; J gene: TRBJ2-3; CDR3 protein: CSVVRDTDTQYF; CDR3 DNA: TGCAGCGTTGTCAGGGACACAGATACGCAGTATTTT
clone size: -; D gene: -; V gene: TRBV19; J gene: TRBJ1-1; CDR3 protein: CASTLQGGNTEAFF; CDR3 DNA: TGTGCCAGTACCTTACAAGGGGGGAACACTGAAGCTTTCTTT